The 4 T cell receptor beta chains presented below share a single source sample, sequenced in a study of shared clonotypes between healthy human individuals. The data were produced by immunoSEQ multiplex PCR, yet TCRdb's version contains in-frame clones alone and is incomplete. The sample has 1.6 million or so clones; approximately 98.5% are singletons. Sample: naive CD4+ T cells sorted from blood. Subset noted: CD45RA+ positively selected. These receptors came from a man under 40 in good health.

This rearrangement joins TRBV10-3 to TRBJ1-1; D unresolved. Trimming stripped 6 bases from V and 3 bases from J, with 8 bases between. Germline lookup yields CDR1 ENHRY and CDR2 SYGVKD. This CDR3 spans 12 amino acids. The CDR3 reads CAIRARDTEAFF. CDR3 DNA sequence: TGTGCCATCAGGGCAAGGGACACTGAAGCTTTCTTT.

This sequence joins TRBV6-1 and TRBJ1-5; no firm D call. CDR3 length: 13 amino acids. Trimming stripped 2 bases from V and 11 bases from J, with 13 bases between. CDR1 and CDR2 from the germline V gene are MNHNS and SASEGT. CDR3 coding DNA: TGTGCCAGCAGTGAAAGTTTAAGCGGGGCCCAGCATTTT. Its translation: CASSESLSGAQHF.

This clone has only one observation. The gene calls are TRBV25-1 and TRBJ2-7; 9 nucleotides match TRBD2. The germline V gene has CDR1 MGHDK and CDR2 SYGVNS. The J segment lost 3 bases and the V segment lost 1 base, leaving 7 bases of the junction unmatched. The CDR3 loop spans 16 amino acids. The chain's CDR3 is CASSESKASGIYEQYF. The CDR3 DNA reads as TGTGCCAGCAGTGAATCTAAGGCTAGCGGGATCTACGAGCAGTACTTC.

J is TRBJ2-7 and V is TRBV25-1; D remains unclear. Looked up from germline, CDR1 is MGHDK and CDR2 is SYGVNS. The CDR3 loop spans 14 amino acids. With 1 base removed from V and 6 bases from J, the gap between germline ends came to 13 bases. Here the CDR3 DNA reads TGTGCCAGCAGTGAATGTCAGAGAGTTTGCGAGCAGTACTTC. Its protein product is CASSECQRVCEQYF.